The entry that follows covers one T cell receptor beta chain sequence. The sample belongs to a study of blood T cell repertoires in COVID-19. Study-level background: Sites in the United States, Italy and Spain provided acute and convalescent COVID-19 samples.

Methods used by the authors: Researchers report that nucleated cell counts were estimated from reference gene primer amplification. The repertoire was sequenced with immunoSEQ multiplex PCR; TCRdb's copy has only in-frame clones and lacks some. Clonal size and the V and J genes are those of that table, whereas D and trimming came from the DNA. Among 250,000 to 350,000 clones, around four fifths were seen once, and the ten largest hold 4.1%. This CDR3 contains 12 residues. Germline V gives CDR1 MNHEY, CDR2 SMNVEV (reference sequence). The V and J ends lost 6 bases and 4 bases respectively, with 10 bases between them.

What was sequenced was peripheral blood. This TCR came from a woman aged 50 to 60 with active or convalescent COVID-19. The chain uses TRBV27 and TRBJ2-7, with D possibly being TRBD2 (7 bases). The CDR3 sequence is CASRGGVYEQYF. The CDR3 nucleotides are TGTGCCAGCAGAGGGGGGGTGTACGAGCAGTACTTC.